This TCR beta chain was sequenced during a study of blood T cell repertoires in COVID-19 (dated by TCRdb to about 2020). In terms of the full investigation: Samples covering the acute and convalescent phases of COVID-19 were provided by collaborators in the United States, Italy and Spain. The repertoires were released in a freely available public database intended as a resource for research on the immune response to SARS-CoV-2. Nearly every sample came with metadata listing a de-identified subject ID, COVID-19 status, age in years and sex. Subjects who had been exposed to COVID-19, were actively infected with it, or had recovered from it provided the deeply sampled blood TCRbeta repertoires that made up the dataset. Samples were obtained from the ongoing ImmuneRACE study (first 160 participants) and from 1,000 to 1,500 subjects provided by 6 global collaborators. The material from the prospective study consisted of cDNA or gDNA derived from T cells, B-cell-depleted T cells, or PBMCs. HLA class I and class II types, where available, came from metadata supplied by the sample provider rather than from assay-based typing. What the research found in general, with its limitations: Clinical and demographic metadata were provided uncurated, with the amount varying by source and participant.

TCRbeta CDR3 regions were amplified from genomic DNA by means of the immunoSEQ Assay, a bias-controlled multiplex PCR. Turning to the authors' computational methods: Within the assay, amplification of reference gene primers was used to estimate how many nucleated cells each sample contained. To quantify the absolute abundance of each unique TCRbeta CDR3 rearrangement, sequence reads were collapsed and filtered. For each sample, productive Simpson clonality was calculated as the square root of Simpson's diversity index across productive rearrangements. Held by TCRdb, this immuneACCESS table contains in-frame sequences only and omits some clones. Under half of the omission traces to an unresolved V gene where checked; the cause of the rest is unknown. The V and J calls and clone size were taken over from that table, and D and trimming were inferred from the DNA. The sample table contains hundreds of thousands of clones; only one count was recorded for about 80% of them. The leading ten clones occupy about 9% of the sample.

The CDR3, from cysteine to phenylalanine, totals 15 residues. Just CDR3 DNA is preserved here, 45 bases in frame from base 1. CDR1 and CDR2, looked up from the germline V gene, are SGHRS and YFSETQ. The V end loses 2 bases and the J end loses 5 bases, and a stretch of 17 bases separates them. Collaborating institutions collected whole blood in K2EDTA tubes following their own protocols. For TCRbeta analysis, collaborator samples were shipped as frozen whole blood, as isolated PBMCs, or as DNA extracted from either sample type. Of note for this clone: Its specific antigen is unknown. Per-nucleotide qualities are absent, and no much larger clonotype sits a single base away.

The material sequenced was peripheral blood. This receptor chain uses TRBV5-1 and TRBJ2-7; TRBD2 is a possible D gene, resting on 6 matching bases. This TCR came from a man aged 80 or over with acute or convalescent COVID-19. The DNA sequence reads TGCGCCAGCAGCTTTGGGTCCCAGGGAGGCAACGAGCAGTACTTC. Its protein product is CASSFGSQGGNEQYF. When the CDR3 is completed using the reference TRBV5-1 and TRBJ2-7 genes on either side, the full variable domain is KAGVTQTPRYLIKTRGQQVTLSCSPISGHRSVSWYQQTPGQGLQFLFEYFSETQRNKGNFPGRFSGRQFSNSRSEMNVSTLELGDSALYLCASSFGSQGGNEQYFGPGTRLTVT.